The rows below give T cell receptor beta chains drawn from one sample of a study of CD8 T cells in Susac syndrome. MiXCR, run by TCRdb on the immunoSEQ multiplex PCR reads, gives a single entry per CDR3 protein. The sample lists just over 150,000 distinct CDR3 sequences, approximately 95% occurring once. The material sequenced was CD4+ T cells from PBMCs. The receptors shown here come from a human donor with Susac syndrome. Each CDR3 is given with its conserved first and last residue. The order of the fields is CDR3 protein, CDR3 DNA, D gene, J gene, V gene, clone size. The D gene is left open where the match is weak. Expanded clones are given a class, and other clones once, few, many or no size at all.

CASSLDGGEQYF,TGTGCCAGCAGCTTGGACGGCGGCGAGCAGTACTTC,.,TRBJ2-7,TRBV7-9,few
CASSLDSGGSTDTQYF,TGCGCCAGCAGCTTGGATAGCGGGGGGAGCACAGATACGCAGTATTTT,TRBD2,TRBJ2-3,TRBV5-1,.
CASSQDTPGRDTQYF,TGCGCCAGCAGCCAAGATACCCCGGGGAGGGATACGCAGTATTTT,.,TRBJ2-3,TRBV4-3,.
CASSYRVEHNEQFF,TGTGCCAGCAGTTACAGGGTAGAACACAATGAGCAGTTCTTC,.,TRBJ2-1,TRBV6-2/TRBV6-3,.
CASSWRGDLYNEQFF,TGCGCCAGCAGCTGGCGGGGGGACCTCTACAATGAGCAGTTCTTC,TRBD2,TRBJ2-1,TRBV5-1,.
CASSPPVETQYF,TGTGCCAGCAGCCCGCCGGTTGAGACCCAGTACTTC,.,TRBJ2-5,TRBV6-2/TRBV6-3,.
CSVGGELNTEAFF,TGCAGTGTCGGAGGGGAGCTGAACACTGAAGCTTTCTTT,.,TRBJ1-1,TRBV29-1,.
CSYRALYEQYF,TGCAGCTACCGGGCCCTCTACGAGCAGTACTTC,.,TRBJ2-7,TRBV29-1,.
CASSYYGIDTQYF,TGTGCCAGCAGCTATTACGGAATAGATACGCAGTATTTT,.,TRBJ2-3,TRBV14,.
CASSLVGRSYEQYF,TGTGCCAGCAGCTTAGTAGGAAGATCCTACGAGCAGTACTTC,.,TRBJ2-7,TRBV5-4,.
CSVWSRQGQGSYEQYF,TGCAGCGTTTGGAGCCGTCAGGGACAAGGCTCCTACGAGCAGTACTTC,.,TRBJ2-7,TRBV29-1,.
CSVTLRKGGRGSGPNTGELFF,TGCAGCGTTACCCTGAGGAAGGGGGGGCGCGGTAGCGGACCGAACACCGGGGAGCTGTTTTTT,.,TRBJ2-2,TRBV29-1,.
CSARASGGNNEQFF,TGCAGTGCTAGAGCTAGCGGGGGGAACAATGAGCAGTTCTTC,TRBD2,TRBJ2-1,TRBV20-1,.
CASSFFATGRLATEAFF,TGTGCCAGCAGCTTTTTTGCGACGGGCAGGCTGGCGACTGAAGCTTTCTTT,.,TRBJ1-1,TRBV7-2,.
CASSPDRDNQPQHF,TGTGCCAGCAGCCCGGACAGGGATAATCAGCCCCAGCATTTT,TRBD1,TRBJ1-5,TRBV16,.
CSVGGGGDTQYF,TGCAGCGTGGGCGGGGGAGGAGATACGCAGTATTTT,TRBD2,TRBJ2-3,TRBV29-1,.
CSAGGGRGGDEQFF,TGCAGCGCCGGAGGGGGCAGGGGGGGGGATGAGCAGTTCTTC,.,TRBJ2-1,TRBV29-1,.
CSVAGGLNTEAFF,TGCAGCGTTGCAGGGGGTCTGAACACTGAAGCTTTCTTT,TRBD1,TRBJ1-1,TRBV29-1,.
CASSKKGGGTAQETQYF,TGTGCCAGCAGCAAAAAAGGTGGGGGGACGGCGCAAGAGACCCAGTACTTC,.,TRBJ2-5,TRBV21-1,.
CASSKRQVHEQYF,TGTGCCAGCAGCAAACGACAGGTCCACGAGCAGTACTTC,.,TRBJ2-7,TRBV12-3/TRBV12-4,.
CASSEFGLAGITDTQYF,TGTGCCAGCAGTGAATTTGGACTAGCGGGGATCACAGATACGCAGTATTTT,TRBD2,TRBJ2-3,TRBV25-1,once
CANTGTGVFTQYF,TGTGCCAATACCGGGACAGGGGTGTTTACGCAGTATTTT,.,TRBJ2-3,TRBV21-1,.
CSVEGRVSTGELFF,TGCAGCGTTGAGGGCAGGGTTTCAACCGGGGAGCTGTTTTTT,.,TRBJ2-2,TRBV29-1,.
CASSPVPGSSYEQYF,TGTGCCAGCAGCCCGGTCCCCGGGAGCTCCTACGAGCAGTACTTC,.,TRBJ2-7,TRBV3-1,.
CASSPRGGMNTEAFF,TGTGCCAGCAGCCCTAGGGGGGGGATGAACACTGAAGCTTTCTTT,.,TRBJ1-1,TRBV6-6,.
CASSPTRGARETQYF,TGTGCCAGCAGCCCAACCCGGGGGGCGCGAGAGACCCAGTACTTC,.,TRBJ2-5,TRBV7-2,.
CSASSGQGVLVDGYTF,TGCAGTGCTTCCTCGGGACAGGGGGTTCTTGTTGATGGCTACACCTTC,TRBD1,TRBJ1-2,TRBV20-1,.
CASSYLGQANNSPLHF,TGTGCCAGCAGCTACCTGGGACAGGCTAATAATTCACCCCTCCACTTT,TRBD1,TRBJ1-6,TRBV7-2,.
CATRQISSYEQYF,TGTGCCACGCGACAGATAAGCTCCTACGAGCAGTACTTC,.,TRBJ2-7,TRBV6-5,.
CASSKGGTEAFF,TGCGCCAGCAGCAAGGGTGGGACTGAAGCTTTCTTT,.,TRBJ1-1,TRBV4-1,.
CASSLTGKAPLHF,TGCGCCAGCAGCCTGACAGGGAAAGCACCCCTCCACTTT,TRBD1,TRBJ1-6,TRBV5-1,.
CASSAGAQGDSPLHF,TGTGCCAGCAGTGCGGGGGCACAGGGGGACTCACCCCTCCACTTT,TRBD1,TRBJ1-6,TRBV5-6,.
CASSFEGSDTQYF,TGTGCCAGCAGTTTTGAGGGTTCAGATACGCAGTATTTT,.,TRBJ2-3,TRBV12-3/TRBV12-4,.
CASSEDSRGGQPQHF,TGTGCCAGCAGTGAAGATTCGCGGGGAGGCCAGCCCCAGCATTTT,.,TRBJ1-5,TRBV2,.
CASQQNRGREKLFF,TGTGCCAGCCAGCAAAACAGGGGGCGTGAAAAACTGTTTTTT,TRBD1,TRBJ1-4,TRBV19,.
CASSLGGTGWSYEQYF,TGCGCCAGCAGCTTGGGCGGGACAGGGTGGTCCTACGAGCAGTACTTC,TRBD1,TRBJ2-7,TRBV5-1,.
CSVQDEGYTGELFF,TGCAGCGTGCAGGATGAGGGGTACACCGGGGAGCTGTTTTTT,.,TRBJ2-2,TRBV29-1,.
CASSPLLSPLHF,TGTGCCAGCAGTCCCCTACTATCACCCCTCCACTTT,.,TRBJ1-6,TRBV28,.
CASSLGVSSGANVLTF,TGCGCCAGCAGCTTGGGGGTTAGCTCTGGGGCCAACGTCCTGACTTTC,.,TRBJ2-6,TRBV5-1,.
CASSLLGTGANVLTF,TGTGCCAGCAGTTTATTGGGGACTGGGGCCAACGTCCTGACTTTC,.,TRBJ2-6,TRBV12-3/TRBV12-4,.
CASSVSVTGDSGANVLTF,TGTGCCAGCAGCGTATCTGTTACTGGGGATTCTGGGGCCAACGTCCTGACTTTC,.,TRBJ2-6,TRBV9,.
CASSSGQGGIHEQYF,TGCGCCAGCAGCAGCGGACAGGGCGGCATCCACGAGCAGTACTTC,TRBD1,TRBJ2-7,TRBV5-1,.
CASRSWGQGPGELFF,TGCGCCAGCAGGTCGTGGGGACAGGGACCCGGGGAGCTGTTTTTT,TRBD1,TRBJ2-2,TRBV4-1,.
CASGSSGGITDTQYF,TGTGCTAGTGGTTCGAGCGGGGGGATCACAGATACGCAGTATTTT,TRBD2,TRBJ2-3,TRBV12-5,.
CSAIQGVGETQYF,TGCAGTGCTATACAGGGTGTAGGAGAGACCCAGTACTTC,.,TRBJ2-5,TRBV20-1,.
CASSPPRGQYNEQFF,TGTGCCAGCAGCCCGCCCCGGGGCCAGTACAATGAGCAGTTCTTC,.,TRBJ2-1,TRBV5-4,.
CASSEIPGQGGSYEQYF,TGCGCCAGCAGCGAAATACCGGGACAGGGGGGGTCCTACGAGCAGTACTTC,TRBD1,TRBJ2-7,TRBV5-1,.
CASGGPYNEQFF,TGTGCCAGCGGCGGGCCCTACAATGAGCAGTTCTTC,.,TRBJ2-1,TRBV7-6,.
CASSLDRPGETQYF,TGTGCCAGCAGCTTGGACCGTCCCGGGGAGACCCAGTACTTC,.,TRBJ2-5,TRBV5-4,.
CASSGQGRETQYF,TGTGCCAGCAGTGGACAGGGGAGAGAGACCCAGTACTTC,TRBD1,TRBJ2-5,TRBV7-2,.
CSVGGLAGGRGTDTQYF,TGCAGCGTTGGGGGACTAGCGGGGGGCCGGGGCACAGATACGCAGTATTTT,TRBD2,TRBJ2-3,TRBV29-1,.
CASSKEGSFNYGYTF,TGTGCCAGCAGCAAAGAAGGCAGCTTCAACTATGGCTACACCTTC,.,TRBJ1-2,TRBV21-1,.
CAWPPEVGGYYEQYF,TGTGCCTGGCCTCCAGAGGTCGGGGGGTACTACGAGCAGTACTTC,TRBD2,TRBJ2-7,TRBV30,.
CSVIFHGDLSYNEQFF,TGCAGCGTTATTTTTCATGGGGACCTCTCCTACAATGAGCAGTTCTTC,.,TRBJ2-1,TRBV29-1,.
CSVERTGYVEAFF,TGCAGCGTTGAAAGGACAGGGTATGTTGAAGCTTTCTTT,TRBD1,TRBJ1-1,TRBV29-1,once